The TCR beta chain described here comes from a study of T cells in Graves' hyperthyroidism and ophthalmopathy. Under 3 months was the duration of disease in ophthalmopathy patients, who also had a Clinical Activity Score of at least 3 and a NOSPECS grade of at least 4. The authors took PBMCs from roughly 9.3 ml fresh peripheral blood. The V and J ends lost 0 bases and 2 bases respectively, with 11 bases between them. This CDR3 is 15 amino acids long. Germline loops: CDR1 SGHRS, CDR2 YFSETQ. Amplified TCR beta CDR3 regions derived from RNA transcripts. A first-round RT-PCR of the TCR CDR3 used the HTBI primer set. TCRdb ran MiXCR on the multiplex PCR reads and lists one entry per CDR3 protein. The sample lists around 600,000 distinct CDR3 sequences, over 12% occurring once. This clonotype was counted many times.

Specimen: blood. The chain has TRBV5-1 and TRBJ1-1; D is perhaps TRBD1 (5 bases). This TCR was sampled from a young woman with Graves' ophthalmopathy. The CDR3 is CASSLGGAENTEAFF. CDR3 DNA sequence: TGCGCCAGCAGCTTGGGCGGGGCAGAAAACACTGAAGCTTTCTTT.